These T cell receptor beta chains were read from a single sample in a study of control samples from healthy donors and cancer patients. The protocol was immunoSEQ multiplex PCR, while the TCRdb copy is restricted to in-frame clones and leaves out a portion. The table records about 51,000 clones, 88% of them present only once. Material: PBMCs. These receptors originate from a man between 45 and 60 years old with head and neck cancer. The CDR3 runs from the conserved cysteine through the conserved F or W. Each record gives: clone size, D gene, V gene, J gene, CDR3 DNA, CDR3 protein. D genes are given only for firm matches. Part of the rows lack a size; the others show once, few, many or a class for expanded clones.

-	TRBD1	TRBV30	TRBJ2-7	TGTGCCTGGAGTGTCCGACAGGGTTCCTACGAGCAGTACTTC	CAWSVRQGSYEQYF
-	-	TRBV15	TRBJ2-2	TGTGCCACCAGTAGAACGGTCGACACCGGGGAGCTGTTTTTT	CATSRTVDTGELFF
-	-	TRBV29-1	TRBJ2-1	TGCAGCGTAGAAGGACAGAGCTCCTACAATGAGCAGTTCTTC	CSVEGQSSYNEQFF
-	-	TRBV29-1	TRBJ2-7	TGCAGCGTTGAAGGGACTGCCGCCTTGGAGCAGTACTTC	CSVEGTAALEQYF
-	TRBD1	TRBV3-1/TRBV3-2	TRBJ1-6	TGTGCCAGCAGCTTGGACAGGGAGTGGTCACCCCTCCACTTT	CASSLDREWSPLHF
-	TRBD1	TRBV27	TRBJ2-6	TGTGCCAGCAGGCCCGACAGGGGTGGCACTCGCTCTGGGGCCAACGTCCTGACTTTC	CASRPDRGGTRSGANVLTF
-	TRBD1	TRBV10-3	TRBJ2-7	TGTGCCATCAGTGAGGGGACAGTCTCCTACGAGCAGTACTTC	CAISEGTVSYEQYF
few	-	TRBV10-1	TRBJ2-2	TGCGCCAGCAGGGACACCAACACCGGGGAGCTGTTTTTT	CASRDTNTGELFF
-	-	TRBV28	TRBJ1-5	TGTGCCAGCAGTTTACAGGCGGCGGTTAGCAATCAGCCCCAGCATTTT	CASSLQAAVSNQPQHF
-	-	TRBV2	TRBJ1-2	TGTGCCAGCAGTGTGACAGTGGGAAAGGGAGGCTACACCTTC	CASSVTVGKGGYTF
-	-	TRBV5-1	TRBJ2-7	TGCGCCAGCAGCTTGGTTTCAGGGAGTGTAGATCAGTACTTC	CASSLVSGSVDQYF
-	-	TRBV30	TRBJ2-2	TGTGCCTGGAGTGTACGGGGCGGTGGCTCCGGGGAGCTGTTTTTT	CAWSVRGGGSGELFF
-	-	TRBV7-6	TRBJ2-2	TGTGCCAGCAGCTTATCCCTGAACCAGAACACCGGGGAGCTGTTTTTT	CASSLSLNQNTGELFF
few	TRBD1	TRBV7-8	TRBJ2-7	TGTGCCAGCAGTCGGGACAGCTCCTACGAGCAGTACTTC	CASSRDSSYEQYF
-	-	TRBV5-4	TRBJ2-2	TGTGCCAGCAGCTTATGGGACGGGGAGCTGTTTTTT	CASSLWDGELFF
-	-	TRBV28	TRBJ2-2	TGTGCCAGCAGTTTGGGGGGGCGAAACACCGGGGAGCTGTTTTTT	CASSLGGRNTGELFF